The 9 T cell receptor beta chains reported below all come from one sample, sequenced in a study of T-cell memory formation after mild COVID-19. One entry per CDR3 protein, called by TCRdb with MiXCR from the 5' RACE reads. The repertoire holds approximately 340,000 distinct CDR3 sequences, under 15% seen once, with about a fifth in the top ten. The specimen was PBMCs or a T cell subset sorted from them (not recorded which). All receptors derive from a man aged 18-30 years who had mild COVID-19 (a few samples of this study predate the infection). Cell type and time point are not known.

The gene calls are TRBV19 and TRBJ1-1; 9 bases are a match to TRBD1. The CDR3 sequence is 18 residues long. Germline CDR1 and CDR2: LNHDA and SQIVND (reference sequence). V trimming: 7 bases; J trimming: 7 bases; junction bases outside the gene matches: 22. CDR3 region: CASMEDRGRQGREGEAFF. The DNA for the CDR3 is TGTGCCAGTATGGAGGACAGGGGCCGGCAGGGGAGGGAGGGTGAAGCTTTCTTT. Together with reference TRBV19 and TRBJ1-1, the CDR3 gives the full variable domain: DGGITQSPKYLFRKEGQNVTLSCEQNLNHDAMYWYRQDPGQGLRLIYYSQIVNDFQKGDIAEGYSVSREKKESFPLTVTSAQKNPTAFYLCASMEDRGRQGREGEAFFGQGTRLTVV.

The chain uses TRBV29-1 and TRBJ2-5; perhaps TRBD1 as D (7 bases). Looked up from germline, CDR1 is SQVTM and CDR2 is ANQGSEA. V was trimmed by 6 bases and J by 5 bases, leaving 13 bases between them. The CDR3 is 12 amino acids. The CDR3 DNA is TGCAGCGTGGCAGGGGGGACGGAGACCCAGTACTTC. Its protein product is CSVAGGTETQYF.

In its sample, this clonotype was seen a few times. J is TRBJ2-3 and V is TRBV7-2, with D possibly being TRBD2 (5 bases). Trimming removed 3 bases from V and 1 base from J, with 11 bases in between. The CDR3 covers 15 residues. Germline lookup yields CDR1 SGHTA and CDR2 FQGNSA. The CDR3 DNA reads as TGTGCCAGCAGCTTCGGGGTGCACGGCACAGATACGCAGTATTTT. Its protein is CASSFGVHGTDTQYF.

The CDR3 protein is CASSPGLAGGPGQETQYF. The CDR3 DNA is TGCGCCAGCAGTCCCGGACTAGCGGGGGGGCCGGGGCAAGAGACCCAGTACTTC. This chain joins TRBV5-1 and TRBJ2-5, with 15 bases fitting TRBD2. J was trimmed by 2 bases and V by 5 bases; bases with no gene match: 10. This CDR3 has 18 residues. Germline V CDR1 and CDR2: SGHRS, YFSETQ.

This clonotype was detected many times. The chain recombines TRBV10-3 with TRBJ2-2; D unclear. This CDR3 is 13 amino acids long. Trimming stripped 6 bases from V and 6 bases from J, with 11 bases between. Germline loops: CDR1 ENHRY, CDR2 SYGVKD. The CDR3 nucleotides read TGTGCCATCAGCCCCCGACTCTCCGGGGAGCTGTTTTTT. This gives the protein CAISPRLSGELFF.

This clonotype was picked up many times. The chain joins TRBV6-6 to TRBJ2-1; D not resolved. This CDR3 comprises 12 residues. Germline CDR1 is MNHNY and CDR2 is SVGAGI (reference sequence). V was pared by 5 bases and J by 3 bases, with 5 bases between. The CDR3 is CASSEDYNEQFF. DNA for the CDR3: TGTGCCAGCAGTGAGGACTACAATGAGCAGTTCTTC.

This clonotype was detected many times. V gene TRBV28 combines with J gene TRBJ2-5, with 8 bases fitting TRBD2. V gave up 6 bases and J gave up 4 bases; unmatched junction bases: 7. Germline CDR1 reads MDHEN; CDR2 reads SYDVKM. This CDR3 has 14 amino acids. The CDR3 nucleotides are TGTGCCAGCAGCCCCGGGAGGGGTCGAGAGACCCAGTACTTC. Translated, it gives CASSPGRGRETQYF.

V gene TRBV6-5 combines with J gene TRBJ2-5; TRBD1 matches at 9 bases. CDR3 length: 16 amino acids. In germline, CDR1 is MNHEY, CDR2 SVGAGI. V dropped 4 bases and J dropped 9; count of bases not matched to a gene: 15. CDR3 in DNA: TGTGCCAGCAGTTCAATGGGACAGGGAACGGGTGGGTCCCAGTACTTC. It is translated as CASSSMGQGTGGSQYF.

This clonotype was observed a few times. The chain combines TRBV12-3 or TRBV12-4 with TRBJ2-3, with D unclear. The CDR3 has 14 amino acids. Trimming took off 3 bases at V and 4 bases at J, with 11 bases between the two ends. CDR3 nucleotides: TGTGCCAGCAGTTTGGAATCCCCCCCAGATACGCAGTATTTT. Encoded protein: CASSLESPPDTQYF.